This T cell receptor (beta chain) originates from a study of cytomegalovirus exposure and HLA in healthy donors. PCR was performed using 60 Vbeta and 13 Jbeta primers. Profiled with immunoSEQ multiplex PCR; TCRdb holds only in-frame clones, not every one. Of 150,000 to 200,000 clones in the sample, approximately 86% were seen once. As for this clone: Its antigen is undetermined.

From germline, CDR1 is SGHRS and CDR2 YFSETQ. V was pared by 4 bases and J by 10 bases, with 17 bases of the junction left unmatched. CDR3 size: 17 residues. The study, taken as a whole, reports: When analyzed later, a missense DCLRE1C variant was found to be linked to TCR beta V- and J-gene trimming. The authors later found TCR association rates varying by HLA locus, with DRB1 most and HLA-C fewest. Listed as cytomegalovirus-associated were 150 or so TCR beta chains. An analysis done earlier found most TCR beta V segments productive about 87% or about 30% of the time.

The receptor was derived from a boy between 2 and 10 years old in good health and CMV-seronegative. The J gene is TRBJ1-6, the V gene TRBV5-1, with 7 bases fitting TRBD1. Sequencing was done on a sample of PBMCs. CDR3 nucleotide sequence: TGCGCCAGCAGCCCGAGGTCCGACAGGGCCCCAGGGTCACCCCTCCACTTT. Amino acids: CASSPRSDRAPGSPLHF.